These 16 T cell receptor beta chains share one sample of origin, sequenced in a study of blood T cell repertoires in COVID-19. Profiling relied on immunoSEQ multiplex PCR, and the TCRdb table lists in-frame clones only, not all of them. The data show roughly 70,000 clones, with around 75% seen just once and under 25% held by the top ten. Sequencing used peripheral blood. The source is a man between 65 and 85 years old with acute or convalescent COVID-19.

This sequence joins TRBV9 and TRBJ1-3, with 7 bases fitting TRBD1. This CDR3 region has 17 residues. Germline assignment: CDR1 SGDLS and CDR2 YYNGEE. V shed 3 bases and J 8 bases; nucleotides not matched to a gene: 17. The CDR3 DNA follows: TGTGCCAGCAGCGGACACAGGGGAATAGCGGGGTCTGACACCATATATTTT. It specifies CASSGHRGIAGSDTIYF.

This clone has more than one count but fewer than ten. The rearrangement joins TRBV24-1 to TRBJ1-5, with 8 bases that match TRBD1. Unmatched junction bases numbered 11, after V lost 3 bases and J lost 2 bases. The CDR3 loop spans 18 amino acids. Germline V gene data show CDR1 as KGHDR and CDR2 as SFDVKD. CDR3 region: CATSDPQGVKVGNQPQHF. The CDR3 DNA sequence: TGTGCCACCAGTGATCCACAGGGGGTTAAGGTCGGCAATCAGCCCCAGCATTTT.

The genes are TRBV7-2 and TRBJ2-1, with D possibly being TRBD1 (5 bases). The CDR3 has 15 residues. The V gene lost 0 bases and the J gene lost 8 bases, with 14 bases spanning the gap. Germline loops: CDR1 SGHTA, CDR2 FQGNSA. The CDR3 bases are TGTGCCAGCAGCTTAGCACCCCAGGGTTGGGATGAGCAGTTCTTC. Protein: CASSLAPQGWDEQFF.

The gene calls are TRBV6-2 or TRBV6-3 and TRBJ1-1; D is ambiguous. CDR1 and CDR2 (germline): MNHEY, SVGEGT. V lost 2 bases, J lost 0 bases, and 16 bases lay in between. This CDR3 comprises 17 residues. CDR3 in DNA: TGTGCCAGCAGTTACCACGAGCGAGTTCCCATGAACACTGAAGCTTTCTTT. Protein: CASSYHERVPMNTEAFF.

In its sample, this clone was seen a few times. The chain uses TRBV5-1 and TRBJ2-1, with 11 bases that match TRBD2. The CDR3 is 15 amino acids. With V trimmed by 3 bases and J by 6 bases, 5 bases remained unmatched. Germline loops: CDR1 SGHRS, CDR2 YFSETQ. The CDR3 DNA reads as TGCGCCAGCAGCTCCTTAGCGGGAGGGGGCAATGAGCAGTTCTTC. Residues: CASSSLAGGGNEQFF. The variable domain in full, completed from reference TRBV5-1 and TRBJ2-1, reads KAGVTQTPRYLIKTRGQQVTLSCSPISGHRSVSWYQQTPGQGLQFLFEYFSETQRNKGNFPGRFSGRQFSNSRSEMNVSTLELGDSALYLCASSSLAGGGNEQFFGPGTRLTVL.

The chain carries TRBV9 and TRBJ2-3, with 12 bases aligning to TRBD2. V shed 2 bases, J shed 0 bases, and the junction held 4 bases outside the gene matches. Per the germline V gene, CDR1 is SGDLS and CDR2 is YYNGEE. The length of the CDR3 is 17 residues. The CDR3 is CASSVLAGGLSTDTQYF. DNA for the CDR3: TGTGCCAGCAGCGTCCTAGCGGGAGGGTTAAGCACAGATACGCAGTATTTT.

The V gene is TRBV5-4, the J gene TRBJ1-2; TRBD1 is a possible D gene (6 bases). CDR3 size: 15 residues. Germline lookup yields CDR1 SGHNT and CDR2 YYREEE (reference sequence). Deletions cut 4 bases from V and 4 bases from J, with 17 bases between. CDR3 sequence: CASSTTGRGVYGYTF. The CDR3 nucleotides are TGTGCCAGCAGCACGACAGGAAGGGGAGTCTATGGCTACACCTTC.

V usage is TRBV28 and J usage is TRBJ1-1; maybe TRBD1 (5 bases). Per germline, CDR1 MDHEN and CDR2 SYDVKM. V lost 5 bases, J lost 6 bases, and 10 bases lay in between. The CDR3 runs to 12 residues. In DNA form, the CDR3 reads TGTGCCAGCAGTCTCCAGGGCGCTGAAGCTTTCTTT. Protein: CASSLQGAEAFF.

The chain's CDR3 is CASSLAPGLAGYQETQYF. The DNA for the CDR3 is TGCGCCAGCAGCTTGGCCCCCGGACTAGCGGGGTACCAAGAGACCCAGTACTTC. V is TRBV5-1 and J is TRBJ2-5; 12 positions match TRBD2. J gave up 0 bases and V 0 bases, and 6 bases lay outside the gene matches. The CDR3 runs 18 residues. Germline V CDR1 and CDR2: SGHRS, YFSETQ.

The rearrangement links TRBV7-3 to TRBJ1-2, with a possible D match to TRBD1 (6 bases). CDR3 length equals 14 residues. Germline V gene lookup returns CDR1 SGHTA and CDR2 FQGTGA. V was trimmed by 0 bases and J by 10 bases, leaving 15 bases between them. CDR3 region: CASSLTQGRRTYTF. As DNA, the CDR3 is TGTGCCAGCAGCTTAACACAGGGTCGTCGAACCTACACCTTC.

The chain carries TRBV11-3 and TRBJ1-1; D is unresolved. CDR3 length: 14 residues. V shed 1 base and J shed 1 base, with 7 bases lying between them. Germline V gene sequence: CDR1 SGHNT, CDR2 YENEEA. CDR3 protein: CASSLGAANTEAFF. The CDR3 coding sequence is TGTGCCAGCAGCTTAGGGGCAGCGAACACTGAAGCTTTCTTT.

This clone is a singleton in its sample. The chain recombines TRBV5-1 with TRBJ1-1; D unresolved. CDR1 and CDR2 from the germline V gene are SGHRS and YFSETQ. The length of the CDR3 is 13 residues. V dropped 0 bases and J dropped 1 base, with 4 bases sitting between them. CDR3 in amino acids: CASSLDRNTEAFF. The CDR3 region has the DNA TGCGCCAGCAGCTTGGACAGGAACACTGAAGCTTTCTTT.

This chain joins TRBV5-1 and TRBJ2-3, with 12 positions matching TRBD2. V gave up 4 bases and J gave up 7 bases; unmatched junction bases: 7. Germline values: CDR1 SGHRS, CDR2 YFSETQ. CDR3 length equals 15 residues. DNA for the CDR3: TGCGCCAGCAGCAACCTAGCGGGAGGGCCAAATACGCAGTATTTT. Residues: CASSNLAGGPNTQYF.

The CDR3 DNA is TGTGCCAGTAGTAATACCGGGACAGCTAATCAGCCCCAGCATTTT. The encoded protein is CASSNTGTANQPQHF. This chain connects TRBV19 to TRBJ1-5; 7 nucleotides align to TRBD1. This CDR3 has 15 residues. The V and J ends lost 4 bases and 4 bases, in that order; junction bases with no gene match: 7. Germline CDR1 reads LNHDA; CDR2 reads SQIVND (reference sequence). Complete variable domain (other parts from reference TRBV19 and TRBJ1-5): DGGITQSPKYLFRKEGQNVTLSCEQNLNHDAMYWYRQDPGQGLRLIYYSQIVNDFQKGDIAEGYSVSREKKESFPLTVTSAQKNPTAFYLCASSNTGTANQPQHFGDGTRLSIL.

V and J are TRBV11-3 and TRBJ2-7; TRBD1 aligns across 11 bases. Germline CDR1 SGHNT, CDR2 YENEEA. V dropped 5 bases and J dropped 0; count of bases not matched to a gene: 6. This CDR3 is 16 amino acids long. The CDR3 coding sequence is TGTGCCAGCAGCCCCGGGACAGGGGGTAGCTCCTACGAGCAGTACTTC. Protein: CASSPGTGGSSYEQYF.

The chain joins TRBV4-3 to TRBJ2-1; D is perhaps TRBD2 (5 bases). The germline V gene encodes CDR1 LGHNA and CDR2 YSLEER. The V end was cut by 0 bases, the J end by 2 bases, with 8 bases between. The CDR3 spans 15 residues. The CDR3 loop reads CASSQERATYNEQFF. As DNA, the CDR3 is TGCGCCAGCAGCCAAGAGAGGGCCACCTACAATGAGCAGTTCTTC.